Listed here are 23 T cell receptor beta chains from one sample, sequenced in a study of blood T cell repertoires in COVID-19. TCRdb's copy holds only in-frame clones and misses some; the assay was immunoSEQ multiplex PCR. Of 30,000 to 45,000 clones in the sample, about three quarters are singletons; the top ten hold 1.5% to 2%. Sequenced material: peripheral blood. The receptor set was obtained from a man aged 55 to 70 with active COVID-19.

The gene calls are TRBV19 and TRBJ1-4; TRBD1 might be the D (6 bases). The CDR3 contains 16 residues. Germline V gene sequence: CDR1 LNHDA, CDR2 SQIVND (reference sequence). Trimming left V 6 bases short and J 1 base short, with 15 bases between. The CDR3 DNA sequence: TGTGCCAGTAGACGGTCAGGGGCTGAAACTAATGAAAAACTGTTTTTT. Amino acid sequence: CASRRSGAETNEKLFF.

The V call is TRBV28, the J call TRBJ2-5, with TRBD2 matching 9 bases. Germline values: CDR1 MDHEN, CDR2 SYDVKM. J gave up 4 bases and V 2 bases, and 5 bases lay outside the gene matches. There are 15 residues in the CDR3. The CDR3 nucleotides are TGTGCCAGCAGTTTAGGCCTAGCGGGAACAGAGACCCAGTACTTC. Translating gives CASSLGLAGTETQYF.

The chain recombines TRBV2 with TRBJ1-1, with D unresolved. The CDR3 is made up of 11 amino acids. Germline V lookup: CDR1 SNHLY, CDR2 FYNNEI. Trimming took 6 bases from V and 11 from J, leaving 13 bases between them. The CDR3 protein is CASSAGKGAFF. CDR3 nucleotides: TGTGCCAGCAGCGCCGGGAAAGGGGCTTTCTTT.

The V gene is TRBV7-9, the J gene TRBJ2-1; 10 bases agree with TRBD2. Trimming removed 6 bases from V and 5 bases from J; junction bases left unmatched: 7. Per germline, CDR1 SEHNR and CDR2 FQNEAQ (reference sequence). This CDR3 comprises 15 residues. CDR3 region: CASRQRGLANNEQFF. The CDR3 DNA follows: TGTGCCAGCAGGCAGAGGGGACTAGCGAACAATGAGCAGTTCTTC. Looking up the rest from reference TRBV7-9 and TRBJ2-1 gives the full variable domain: DTGVSQNPRHKITKRGQNVTFRCDPISEHNRLYWYRQTLGQGPEFLTYFQNEAQLEKSRLLSDRFSAERPKGSFSTLEIQRTEQGDSAMYLCASRQRGLANNEQFFGPGTRLTVL.

The rearrangement links TRBV28 to TRBJ2-2, with TRBD2 matching 13 bases. Trimming removed 5 bases from V and 7 bases from J; junction bases left unmatched: 10. The CDR3 is 17 residues long. In germline, CDR1 is MDHEN, CDR2 SYDVKM. The CDR3 spells CASSTGRTSGSNGELFF. For the CDR3, the DNA is TGTGCCAGCAGTACTGGTCGGACTAGCGGGAGTAACGGGGAGCTGTTTTTT.

V and J are TRBV18 and TRBJ2-1; 9 nucleotides match TRBD1. The CDR3 covers 16 residues. The germline gives CDR1 KGHSH, CDR2 LQKENI. The trim removed 3 bases at V and 5 bases at J, leaving 8 bases unmatched. The CDR3 here is CASSPITGGLDNEQFF. CDR3 DNA: TGTGCCAGCTCACCGATTACAGGGGGCTTGGACAATGAGCAGTTCTTC.

V usage is TRBV11-3 and J usage is TRBJ2-1, with D possibly matching TRBD2 (5 bases). With 5 bases removed from V and 6 bases from J, the gap between germline ends came to 11 bases. CDR3 length: 13 amino acids. CDR1 is SGHNT, CDR2 YENEEA, per germline. The CDR3 sequence is CASSGVGSNEQFF. CDR3 sequence (DNA): TGTGCCAGCAGCGGGGTAGGGAGCAATGAGCAGTTCTTC.

The chain has TRBV6-5 and TRBJ1-2; weak D call: TRBD1 (6 bases). Germline-derived CDR1 and CDR2 are MNHEY and SVGAGI. Trimming shortened V by 7 bases and J by 8 bases, and 23 bases separated the two germline ends. The CDR3 covers 15 residues. As DNA, the CDR3 is TGTGCCAGCACCTCCGAACCTCAGGGGATCACGGGCTACACCTTC. Its protein product is CASTSEPQGITGYTF.

The chain has TRBV10-3 and TRBJ2-5; D is possibly TRBD1 (6 bases). Germline V gene data show CDR1 as ENHRY and CDR2 as SYGVKD. V lost 4 bases, J lost 5 bases, and 11 bases lay in between. CDR3 length: 13 amino acids. CDR3 amino acids: CAISGSGVETQYF. CDR3 DNA: TGTGCCATCAGTGGGTCAGGGGTTGAGACCCAGTACTTC.

The chain has TRBV18 and TRBJ2-5; 15 bases line up with TRBD2. The germline V gene has CDR1 KGHSH and CDR2 LQKENI. The CDR3 extends over 16 amino acids. J was trimmed by 5 bases and V by 1 base; bases with no gene match: 2. CDR3 residues: CASSPQGLAGGETQYF. CDR3 DNA sequence: TGTGCCAGCTCACCACAAGGACTAGCGGGAGGGGAGACCCAGTACTTC.

The chain recombines TRBV29-1 with TRBJ1-2, with TRBD1 as a possible D gene (5 bases). V shed 0 bases and J shed 7 bases, with 12 bases lying between them. Germline values: CDR1 SQVTM, CDR2 ANQGSEA. This CDR3 has 13 residues. The CDR3 nucleotides are TGCAGCGTTGAAGATTCAGGGCCTGGTGGCTACACCTTC. This gives the protein CSVEDSGPGGYTF. The entire variable domain, with the rest obtained from reference TRBV29-1 and TRBJ1-2, is as follows: SAVISQKPSRDICQRGTSLTIQCQVDSQVTMMFWYRQQPGQSLTLIATANQGSEATYESGFVIDKFPISRPNLTFSTLTVSNMSPEDSSIYLCSVEDSGPGGYTFGSGTRLTVV.

In DNA form, the CDR3 reads TGCAGCGTTGTCGGCGAAGACAGGGGTTATGGCTACACCTTC. Amino acids: CSVVGEDRGYGYTF. The rearrangement links TRBV29-1 to TRBJ1-2; 8 nucleotides match TRBD1. The CDR3 has 14 amino acids. The ends lost 4 bases at V and 5 bases at J; junction bases unmatched: 9. Germline V gene sequence: CDR1 SQVTM, CDR2 ANQGSEA.

CDR3 bases: TGTGCCAGCAGCTTTGCGGGGGCGGCTTTCTTT. It is translated as CASSFAGAAFF. The chain links TRBV7-8 to TRBJ1-1, with D perhaps matching TRBD1 (6 bases). The CDR3 loop spans 11 amino acids. CDR1 and CDR2 (germline): SGHVS, FQNEAQ. Trimming cost V 3 bases and J 11 bases, with 10 bases left between them. The entire variable domain, with the rest obtained from reference TRBV7-8 and TRBJ1-1, is as follows: GAGVSQSPRYKVAKRGQDVALRCDPISGHVSLFWYQQALGQGPEFLTYFQNEAQLDKSGLPSDRFFAERPEGSVSTLKIQRTQQEDSAVYLCASSFAGAAFFGQGTRLTVV.

The V gene is TRBV10-3, the J gene TRBJ1-1, with D perhaps matching TRBD1 (6 bases). CDR3 length: 16 amino acids. V dropped 3 bases and J dropped 4 bases, with 18 bases sitting between them. Germline values: CDR1 ENHRY, CDR2 SYGVKD. The CDR3 sequence: CAISESRGQVTTEAFF. CDR3 bases: TGTGCCATCAGTGAAAGTAGGGGACAAGTAACCACTGAAGCTTTCTTT.

This clone has just one count. The chain links TRBV6-4 to TRBJ1-3, with D maybe TRBD1 (5 bases). Per germline, CDR1 MRHNA and CDR2 SNTAGT. V was shortened by 6 bases and J by 4 bases, with 19 bases between the two germline ends. This CDR3 is built from 16 residues. The CDR3 DNA sequence: TGTGCCAGCAGCCGGGGGGAGGGCTTTGAGGGAAACACCATATATTTT. Encoded protein: CASSRGEGFEGNTIYF.

The DNA for the CDR3 is TGCAGCGTTCTAGGAGGGACAGGGTCGACCTCCTATGGCTACACCTTC. Encoded protein: CSVLGGTGSTSYGYTF. V usage is TRBV29-1 and J usage is TRBJ1-2, with 9 bases fitting TRBD1. The CDR3 runs 16 residues. J gave up 4 bases and V 5 bases, and 14 bases lay outside the gene matches. Per germline, CDR1 SQVTM and CDR2 ANQGSEA.

The rearrangement uses TRBV2 and TRBJ2-7; possibly TRBD1 for D (6 bases). The V gene's germline CDR1 is SNHLY and CDR2 FYNNEI. V lost 5 bases to trimming and J lost 7 bases, with 9 bases between them. CDR3 length equals 11 residues. DNA for the CDR3: TGTGCCAGCAGTAGGACAGAAGAGCAGTACTTC. Amino acids: CASSRTEEQYF.

This clone appeared a few times. This chain links TRBV7-2 with TRBJ1-6, with a weak D call TRBD1 (5 bases). CDR3 length: 17 amino acids. Trimming took 1 base from V and 7 from J, leaving 17 bases between them. The germline CDR1 and CDR2 sequences are SGHTA and FQGNSA. The CDR3 reads CASSLGGAGLGNSPLHF. CDR3 DNA: TGTGCCAGCAGCTTAGGGGGTGCGGGGCTGGGGAATTCACCCCTCCACTTT.

The CDR3 sequence is CAWSVLRGTGELFF. DNA of the CDR3: TGTGCCTGGAGTGTACTTAGGGGCACCGGGGAGCTGTTTTTT. The J gene is TRBJ2-2, the V gene TRBV30; TRBD1 might be the D (5 bases). V dropped 0 bases and J dropped 4 bases, with 9 bases sitting between them. Looked up from germline, CDR1 is GTSNPN and CDR2 is SVGIG (reference sequence). CDR3 length: 14 residues.

This clone was found once. The chain carries TRBV28 and TRBJ1-1; no definite D call. V dropped 5 bases and J dropped 0 bases, with 13 bases sitting between them. Germline V lookup: CDR1 MDHEN, CDR2 SYDVKM. The length of the CDR3 is 15 residues. DNA for the CDR3: TGTGCCAGCAGTACGGGGAGGTCCATGAACACTGAAGCTTTCTTT. It yields the protein CASSTGRSMNTEAFF.

The sample holds a few counts of this clone. This chain joins TRBV6-4 and TRBJ2-5; tentative D call: TRBD1 (6 bases). V shed 7 bases and J shed 5 bases, with 17 bases lying between them. The CDR3 runs 14 residues. Per germline, CDR1 MRHNA and CDR2 SNTAGT. CDR3 sequence reads: CASIGQLDSETQYF. CDR3 nucleotide sequence: TGTGCCAGCATAGGACAGCTAGATTCGGAGACCCAGTACTTC.

This rearrangement joins TRBV18 to TRBJ2-3; 7 nucleotides align to TRBD2. The CDR3 is 17 residues long. The V and J ends lost 3 bases and 2 bases, in that order; junction bases with no gene match: 11. Per the germline V gene, CDR1 is KGHSH and CDR2 is LQKENI. The CDR3 protein is CASSPPGGSGDTDTQYF. For the CDR3, the DNA is TGTGCCAGCTCACCGCCCGGGGGAAGCGGGGACACAGATACGCAGTATTTT.

This clone was observed a single time. The chain couples TRBV5-6 to TRBJ1-6, with 9 bases matching TRBD1. CDR1 is SGHDT, CDR2 YYEEEE, per germline. V dropped 4 bases and J dropped 9; count of bases not matched to a gene: 11. The CDR3 has 16 residues. CDR3 region: CASSTGQGTIVSPLHF. CDR3 sequence (DNA): TGTGCCAGCAGCACCGGACAGGGGACGATAGTTTCACCCCTCCACTTT.